Here is one T cell receptor beta chain with its context. This entry is derived from a study of blood T cell repertoires in COVID-19. In the study overall: The origin of the acute and convalescent COVID-19 samples was the United States, Italy and Spain. Sources were T cells, B-cell-depleted T cells, or PBMCs; the material itself was cDNA or gDNA.

In the original workflow: Amplification of reference gene primers provided the estimated nucleated cell counts. This table comes from immunoSEQ multiplex PCR, and its TCRdb copy is limited to in-frame clones, with some not included. V and J calls and clone size come straight from that table; D and trimming were deduced from the DNA. The data contain 100,000 to 150,000 clones, roughly four fifths of them singletons. The CDR3 sequence is 18 residues long. CDR1 and CDR2 from the germline V gene are LNHDA and SQIVND (reference sequence). Trimming took 2 bases from V and 4 from J; bases not matched to a gene: 11.

The J gene is TRBJ2-5, the V gene TRBV19, with 12 bases lining up with TRBD2. The TCR originated in a woman aged 45-65 years with acute or convalescent COVID-19. The sequenced sample was peripheral blood. The CDR3, as DNA: TGTGCCAGTAGTATACGTAGTCTAGCGGGGGGGCCGGCAGAGACCCAGTACTTC. This sequence encodes CASSIRSLAGGPAETQYF.